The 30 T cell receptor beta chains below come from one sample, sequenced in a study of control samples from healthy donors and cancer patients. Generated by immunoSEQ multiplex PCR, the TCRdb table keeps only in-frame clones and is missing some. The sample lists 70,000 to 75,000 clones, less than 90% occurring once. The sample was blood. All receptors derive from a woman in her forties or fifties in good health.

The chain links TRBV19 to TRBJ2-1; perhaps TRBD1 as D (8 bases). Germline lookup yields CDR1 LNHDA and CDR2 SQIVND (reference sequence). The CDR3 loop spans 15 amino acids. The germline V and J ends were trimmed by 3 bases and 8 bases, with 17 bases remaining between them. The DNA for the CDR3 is TGTGCCAGTAGTATGGACAGGGAGGGTAGGGATGAGCAGTTCTTC. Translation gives CASSMDREGRDEQFF. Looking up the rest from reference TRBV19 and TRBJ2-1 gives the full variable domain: DGGITQSPKYLFRKEGQNVTLSCEQNLNHDAMYWYRQDPGQGLRLIYYSQIVNDFQKGDIAEGYSVSREKKESFPLTVTSAQKNPTAFYLCASSMDREGRDEQFFGPGTRLTVL.

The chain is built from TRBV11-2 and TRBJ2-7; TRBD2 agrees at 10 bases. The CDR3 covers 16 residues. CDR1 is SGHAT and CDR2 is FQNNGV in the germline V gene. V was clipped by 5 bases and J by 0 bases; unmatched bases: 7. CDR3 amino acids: CASSPTSGATSYEQYF. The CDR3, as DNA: TGTGCCAGCAGCCCCACTAGCGGGGCGACCTCCTACGAGCAGTACTTC.

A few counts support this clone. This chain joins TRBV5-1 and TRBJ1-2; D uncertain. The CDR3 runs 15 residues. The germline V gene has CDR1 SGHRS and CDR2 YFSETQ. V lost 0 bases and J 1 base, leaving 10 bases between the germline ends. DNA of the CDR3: TGCGCCAGCAGCTTGGCCCCGGACGGTAACTATGGCTACACCTTC. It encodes CASSLAPDGNYGYTF.

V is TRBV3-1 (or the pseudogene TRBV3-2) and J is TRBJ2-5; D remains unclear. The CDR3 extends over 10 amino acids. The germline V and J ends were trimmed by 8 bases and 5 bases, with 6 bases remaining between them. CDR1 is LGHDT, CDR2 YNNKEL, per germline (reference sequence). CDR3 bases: TGTGCCAGCCTCGGGGAGACCCAGTACTTC. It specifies CASLGETQYF.

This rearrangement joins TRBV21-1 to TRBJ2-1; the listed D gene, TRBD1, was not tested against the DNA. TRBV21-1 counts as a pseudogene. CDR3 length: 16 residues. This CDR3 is CASSKEETTGGHEQFF. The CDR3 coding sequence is TGTGCCAGCAGCAAAGAGGAGACGACAGGGGGCCATGAGCAGTTCTTC.

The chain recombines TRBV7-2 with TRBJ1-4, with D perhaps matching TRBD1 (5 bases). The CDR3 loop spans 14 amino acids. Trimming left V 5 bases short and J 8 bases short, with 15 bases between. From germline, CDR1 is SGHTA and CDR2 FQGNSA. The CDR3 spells CASSPGGLKEKLFF. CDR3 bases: TGTGCCAGCAGCCCGGGGGGATTGAAAGAAAAACTGTTTTTT.

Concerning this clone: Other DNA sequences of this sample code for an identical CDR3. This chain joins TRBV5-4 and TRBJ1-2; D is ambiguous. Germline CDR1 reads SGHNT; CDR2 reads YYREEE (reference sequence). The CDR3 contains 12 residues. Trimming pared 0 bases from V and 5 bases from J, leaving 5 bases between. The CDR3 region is CASSLDSYGYTF. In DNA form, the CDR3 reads TGTGCCAGCAGCTTGGACAGTTATGGCTACACCTTC.

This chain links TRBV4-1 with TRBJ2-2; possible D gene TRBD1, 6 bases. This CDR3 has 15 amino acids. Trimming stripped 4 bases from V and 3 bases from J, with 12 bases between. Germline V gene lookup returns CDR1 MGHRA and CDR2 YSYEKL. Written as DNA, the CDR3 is TGCGCCAGCAGCCTAAACAGGGTGGACACCGGGGAGCTGTTTTTT. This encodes CASSLNRVDTGELFF.

The CDR3 protein is CASRSPGEGSQPQHF. For the CDR3, the DNA is TGTGCCAGCAGGTCCCCAGGGGAGGGAAGTCAGCCCCAGCATTTT. The chain is built from TRBV28 and TRBJ1-5; a possible D gene is TRBD1 (6 bases). Germline CDR1 and CDR2: MDHEN and SYDVKM. Trimming stripped 6 bases from V and 6 bases from J, with 18 bases between. CDR3 length: 15 amino acids.

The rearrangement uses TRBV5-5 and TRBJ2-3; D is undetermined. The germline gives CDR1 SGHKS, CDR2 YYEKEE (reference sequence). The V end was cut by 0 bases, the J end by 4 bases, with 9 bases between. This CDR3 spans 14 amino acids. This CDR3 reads CASSLGLGADTQYF. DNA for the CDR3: TGTGCCAGCAGCTTGGGCCTTGGGGCAGATACGCAGTATTTT. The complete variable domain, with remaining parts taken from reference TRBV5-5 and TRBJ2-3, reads DAGVTQSPTHLIKTRGQQVTLRCSPISGHKSVSWYQQVLGQGPQFIFQYYEKEERGRGNFPDRFSARQFPNYSSELNVNALLLGDSALYLCASSLGLGADTQYFGPGTRLTVL.

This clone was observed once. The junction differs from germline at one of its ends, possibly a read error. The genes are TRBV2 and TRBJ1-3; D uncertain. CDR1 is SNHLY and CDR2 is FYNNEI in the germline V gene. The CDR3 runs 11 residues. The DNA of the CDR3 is TGTGCCAGCAGAAAGGACCGCGAGTGGCGTTTT. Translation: CASRKDREWRF.

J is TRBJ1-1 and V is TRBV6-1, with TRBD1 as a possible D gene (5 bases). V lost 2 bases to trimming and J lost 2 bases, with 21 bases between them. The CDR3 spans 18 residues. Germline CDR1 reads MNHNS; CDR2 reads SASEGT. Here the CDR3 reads CASSEPLGAGRINTEAFF. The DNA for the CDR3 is TGTGCCAGCAGTGAACCTCTAGGAGCAGGGAGGATTAACACTGAAGCTTTCTTT.

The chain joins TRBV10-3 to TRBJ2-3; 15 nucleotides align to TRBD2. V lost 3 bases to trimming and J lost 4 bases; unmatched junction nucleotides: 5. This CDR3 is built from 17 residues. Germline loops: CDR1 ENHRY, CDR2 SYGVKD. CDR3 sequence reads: CAISDRTSGRAPDTQYF. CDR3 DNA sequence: TGTGCCATCAGTGACCGGACTAGCGGGAGGGCCCCAGATACGCAGTATTTT.

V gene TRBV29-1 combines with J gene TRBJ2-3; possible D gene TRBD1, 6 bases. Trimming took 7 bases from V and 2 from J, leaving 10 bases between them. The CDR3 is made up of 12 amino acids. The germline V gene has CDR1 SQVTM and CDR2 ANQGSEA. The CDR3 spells CSAGQITDTQYF. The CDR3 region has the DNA TGCAGCGCTGGACAGATCACAGATACGCAGTATTTT.

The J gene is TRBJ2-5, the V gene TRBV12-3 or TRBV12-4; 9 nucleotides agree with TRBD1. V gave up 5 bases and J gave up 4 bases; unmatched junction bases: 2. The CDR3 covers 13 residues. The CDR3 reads CASSLGQGETQYF. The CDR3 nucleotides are TGTGCCAGCAGTCTGGGACAGGGAGAGACCCAGTACTTC.

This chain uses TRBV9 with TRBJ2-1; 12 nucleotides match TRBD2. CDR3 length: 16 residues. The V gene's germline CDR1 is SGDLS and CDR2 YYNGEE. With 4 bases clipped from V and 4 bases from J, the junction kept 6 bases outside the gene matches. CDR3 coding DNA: TGTGCCAGCAGCCTATCCGGGACTAGCGGGTACAATGAGCAGTTCTTC. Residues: CASSLSGTSGYNEQFF.

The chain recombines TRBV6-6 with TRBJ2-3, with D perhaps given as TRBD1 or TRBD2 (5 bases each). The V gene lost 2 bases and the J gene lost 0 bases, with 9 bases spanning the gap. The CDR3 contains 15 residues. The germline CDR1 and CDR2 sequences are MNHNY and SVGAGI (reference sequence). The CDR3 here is CASSYEGSSTDTQYF. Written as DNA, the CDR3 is TGTGCCAGCAGTTACGAGGGGTCTAGCACAGATACGCAGTATTTT.

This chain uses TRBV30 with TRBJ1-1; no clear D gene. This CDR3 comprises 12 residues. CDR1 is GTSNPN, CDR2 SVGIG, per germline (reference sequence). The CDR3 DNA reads TGTGCTGGACGCCTTCTGAACACTGAAGCTTTCTTT. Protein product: CAGRLLNTEAFF.

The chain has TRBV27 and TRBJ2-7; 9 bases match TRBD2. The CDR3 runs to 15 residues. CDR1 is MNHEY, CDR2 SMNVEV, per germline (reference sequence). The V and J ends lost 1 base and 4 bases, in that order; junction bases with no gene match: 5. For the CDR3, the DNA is TGTGCCAGCAGTTTATTGACTAGCGGATCGTACGAGCAGTACTTC. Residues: CASSLLTSGSYEQYF.

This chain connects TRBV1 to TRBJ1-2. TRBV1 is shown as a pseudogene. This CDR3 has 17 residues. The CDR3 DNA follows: TGCACCAGCAGCCAAGATTTTAGGGACCGAGCTAACTATGGCTACACCTTC. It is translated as CTSSQDFRDRANYGYTF.

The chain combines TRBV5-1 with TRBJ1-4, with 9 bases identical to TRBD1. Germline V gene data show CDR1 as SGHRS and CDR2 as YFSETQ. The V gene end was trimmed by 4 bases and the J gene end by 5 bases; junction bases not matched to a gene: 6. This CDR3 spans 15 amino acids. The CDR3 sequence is CASSRTGERNEKLFF. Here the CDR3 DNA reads TGCGCCAGCAGCCGGACAGGGGAGAGAAATGAAAAACTGTTTTTT.

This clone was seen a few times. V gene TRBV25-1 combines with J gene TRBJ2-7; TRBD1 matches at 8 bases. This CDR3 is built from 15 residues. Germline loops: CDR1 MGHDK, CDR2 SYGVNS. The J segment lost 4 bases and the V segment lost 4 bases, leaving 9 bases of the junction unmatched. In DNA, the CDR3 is TGTGCCAGCAGTGCTAGTAACAGGGGGATGTACGAGCAGTACTTC. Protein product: CASSASNRGMYEQYF.

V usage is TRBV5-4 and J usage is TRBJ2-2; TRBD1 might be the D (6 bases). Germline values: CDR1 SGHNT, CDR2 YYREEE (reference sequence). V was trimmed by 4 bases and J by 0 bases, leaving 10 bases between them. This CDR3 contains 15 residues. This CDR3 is CASSPDRSNTGELFF. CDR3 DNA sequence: TGTGCCAGCAGCCCCGACAGGTCGAACACCGGGGAGCTGTTTTTT. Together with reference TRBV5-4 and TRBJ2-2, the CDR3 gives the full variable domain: ETGVTQSPTHLIKTRGQQVTLRCSSQSGHNTVSWYQQALGQGPQFIFQYYREEENGRGNFPPRFSGLQFPNYSSELNVNALELDDSALYLCASSPDRSNTGELFFGEGSRLTVL.

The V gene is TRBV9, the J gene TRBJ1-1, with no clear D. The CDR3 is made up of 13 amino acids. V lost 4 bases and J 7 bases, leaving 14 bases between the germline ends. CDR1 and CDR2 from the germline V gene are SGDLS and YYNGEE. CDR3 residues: CASSIRREGEAFF. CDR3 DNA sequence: TGTGCCAGCAGCATAAGAAGAGAAGGTGAAGCTTTCTTT.

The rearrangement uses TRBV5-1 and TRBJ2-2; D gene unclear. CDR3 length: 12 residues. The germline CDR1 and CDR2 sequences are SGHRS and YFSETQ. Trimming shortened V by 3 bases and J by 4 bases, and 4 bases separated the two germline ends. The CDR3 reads CASSSSTGELFF. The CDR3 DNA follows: TGCGCCAGCAGCTCAAGCACCGGGGAGCTGTTTTTT.

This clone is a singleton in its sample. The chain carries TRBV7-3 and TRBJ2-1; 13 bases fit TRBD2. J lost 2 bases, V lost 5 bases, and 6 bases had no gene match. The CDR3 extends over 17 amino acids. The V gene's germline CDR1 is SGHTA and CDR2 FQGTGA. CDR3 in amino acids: CASSEDTSGRAYNEQFF. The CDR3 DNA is TGTGCCAGCAGCGAAGACACTAGCGGGAGGGCCTACAATGAGCAGTTCTTC.

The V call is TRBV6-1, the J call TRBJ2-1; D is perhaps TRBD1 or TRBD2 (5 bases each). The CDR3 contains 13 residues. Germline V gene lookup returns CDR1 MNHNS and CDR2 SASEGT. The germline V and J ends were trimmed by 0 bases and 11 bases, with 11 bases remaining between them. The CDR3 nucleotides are TGTGCCAGCAGTGAAGCCGCCAAGGGACAGCAGTTCTTC. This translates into CASSEAAKGQQFF.

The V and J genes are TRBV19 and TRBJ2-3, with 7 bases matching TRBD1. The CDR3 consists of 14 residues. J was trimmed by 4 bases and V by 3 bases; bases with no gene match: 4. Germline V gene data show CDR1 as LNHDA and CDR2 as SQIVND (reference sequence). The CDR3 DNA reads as TGTGCCAGTAGTATTAACAGGGGTCCAGATACGCAGTATTTT. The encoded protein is CASSINRGPDTQYF.

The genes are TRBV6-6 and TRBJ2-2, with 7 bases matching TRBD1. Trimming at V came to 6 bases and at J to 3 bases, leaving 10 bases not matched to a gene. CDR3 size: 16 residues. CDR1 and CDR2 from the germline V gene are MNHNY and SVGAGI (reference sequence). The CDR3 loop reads CASSPWDSVDTGELFF. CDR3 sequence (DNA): TGTGCCAGCAGCCCATGGGACAGCGTCGACACCGGGGAGCTGTTTTTT.

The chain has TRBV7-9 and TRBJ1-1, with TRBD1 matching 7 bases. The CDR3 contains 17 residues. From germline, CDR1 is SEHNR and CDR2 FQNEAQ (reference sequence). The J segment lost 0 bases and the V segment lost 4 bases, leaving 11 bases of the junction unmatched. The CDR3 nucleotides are TGTGCCAGCAGCTACCCTGCAGGGGGTAGTATGAACACTGAAGCTTTCTTT. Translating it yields CASSYPAGGSMNTEAFF.